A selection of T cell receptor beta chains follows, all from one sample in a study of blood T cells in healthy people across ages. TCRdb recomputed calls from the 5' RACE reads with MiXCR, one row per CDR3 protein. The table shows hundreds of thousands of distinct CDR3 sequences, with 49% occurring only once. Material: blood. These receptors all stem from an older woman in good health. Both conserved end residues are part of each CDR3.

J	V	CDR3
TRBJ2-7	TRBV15	CATSRILGRGHYEQYF
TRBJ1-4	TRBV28	CAVVGQDKKLFF
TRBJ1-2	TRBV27	CASSPRQGYTF
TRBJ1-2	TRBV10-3	CAISESGGRANYGYTF
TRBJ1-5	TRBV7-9	CASSDRYESNQPQHF
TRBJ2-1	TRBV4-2	CASSRETGTSGSGQFF
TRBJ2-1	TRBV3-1	CASSRGLAGMNDEQFF
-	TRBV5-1	CASSEQGASYNEQYF
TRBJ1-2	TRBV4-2	CASSQTGTVGSYGYTF
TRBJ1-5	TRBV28	CASLSYRRGNQPQHF
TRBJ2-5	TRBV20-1	CSARGPRDREETQYF
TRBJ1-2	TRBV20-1	CSATGTANYGYTF
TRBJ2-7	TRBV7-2	CASSASYEQYF
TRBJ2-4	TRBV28	CASSSPGQGADGQYF
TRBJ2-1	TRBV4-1	CASSQGLAGGMEQFF
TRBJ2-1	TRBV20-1	CSASSGAYNEQFF
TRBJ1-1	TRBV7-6	CASSLTTRGRDPEAFF
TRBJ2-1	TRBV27	CASSLSQASNEQFF
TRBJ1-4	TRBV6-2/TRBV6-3	CASIGSKNNEKLFF
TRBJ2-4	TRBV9	CASSPLVTSVIQYF
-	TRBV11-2	CASSIERTGNYEQYF
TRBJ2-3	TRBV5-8	CASSLAPVRATDAQYF
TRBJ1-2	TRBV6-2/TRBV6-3	CASSYSGGVYGYTF
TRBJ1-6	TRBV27	CASSLSTGGSPLHF
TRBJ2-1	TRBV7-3	CASSLNGFPYNEQFF
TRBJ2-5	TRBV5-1	CASSLPVGTGQETQYF
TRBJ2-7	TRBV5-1	CASSSGTGGYEQYF
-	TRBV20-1	CSAREGLAGGPYSYEQYF
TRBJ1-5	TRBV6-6	CASSPDRRGNQPQHF
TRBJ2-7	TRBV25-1	CASSETGSLGYYEQYF
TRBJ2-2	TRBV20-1	CSARDPRDYNGELFF
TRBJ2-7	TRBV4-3	CASSQSRDREWGEQYF
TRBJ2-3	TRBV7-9	CASSLRRTGTDTQYF
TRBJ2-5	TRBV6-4	CASSETSGGGETQYF
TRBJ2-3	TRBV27	CASRPTGTSGSYTQYF
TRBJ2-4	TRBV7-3	CASSLSRTSDKGEQYF
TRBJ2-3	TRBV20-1	CSADPRDGSTDTQYF
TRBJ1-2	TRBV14	CASSRQGYGYTF
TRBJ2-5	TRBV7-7	CASSFVTGSGETQYF
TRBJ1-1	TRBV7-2	CASKLTGGGITEAFF
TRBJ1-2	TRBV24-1	CATSSTGHGYTF
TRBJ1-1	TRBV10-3	CAISGGTGEATEAFF
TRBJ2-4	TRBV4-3	CASSPRAEAKNIQYF
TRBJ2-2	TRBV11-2	CASSLNGEHTGELFF
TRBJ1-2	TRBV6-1	CASSEPSTGYTF
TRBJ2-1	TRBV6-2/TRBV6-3	CASSYPSSGRARGSYNEQFF
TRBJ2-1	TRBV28	CASSSPGENYNEQFF
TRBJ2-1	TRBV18	CASSPLVPGGPNEQFF